This T cell receptor (beta chain) was retrieved from a study of response to subunit inactivated influenza vaccine. Findings and caveats of the study: With each seasonal influenza vaccination, the authors suggested, few new T cells are recruited.

The CDR3 extends over 15 amino acids. With 2 bases removed from V and 0 bases from J, the gap between germline ends came to 10 bases. Germline CDR1 LGHDT, CDR2 YNNKEL (reference sequence). In TCRdb, the RT-PCR reads were re-called with MiXCR into one record per CDR3 protein. This table has 650,000 to 800,000 distinct CDR3 sequences, approximately 15% appearing once. Worth noting for this clonotype: As yet, its antigen is unknown.

The V and J genes are TRBV3-1 and TRBJ1-1; no clear D. This TCR was sampled from a middle-aged man who received an inactivated influenza vaccine. Sequences were derived from PBMCs from blood, sampled 14 to 15 days before vaccination. The CDR3 DNA reads as TGTGCCAGCAGCCAATTCAGCAATATGAACACTGAAGCTTTCTTT. It yields the protein CASSQFSNMNTEAFF.